A single sample is the source of the 21 T cell receptor beta chains below, sequenced in a study of regulatory T cells in long-lasting Graves disease. Assembly of TCR beta libraries relied on iRepertoire HTBI primers together with Arm-PCR of CDR3 regions. Each CDR3 protein is one row after TCRdb ran MiXCR on the multiplex PCR reads. There are under 350,000 distinct CDR3 sequences in the sample; 22% occur only once, and approximately 53% lies in the top ten. The time point: persistent/refractory GD, antithyroid drugs over 5 years with positive TRAb. After RNA was extracted from PBMCs, the TCR library was made from it. Sequencing used peripheral blood mononuclear cells (PBMCs), obtained when the disease was refractory, from a patient treated with antithyroid drugs. The receptor set was obtained from a female donor with Graves disease.

In this sample, this clonotype turned up many times. The gene calls are TRBV7-2 and TRBJ1-1; no definite D call. From germline, CDR1 is SGHTA and CDR2 FQGNSA. The CDR3 spans 12 residues. Deletions cut 5 bases from V and 12 bases from J, with 16 bases between. CDR3 loop: CASSHRALMPFF. CDR3 sequence (DNA): TGTGCCAGCAGCCACCGGGCCCTAATGCCTTTCTTT.

This clonotype occurred many times. This chain joins TRBV2 and TRBJ2-7, with D hard to call. CDR1 and CDR2 from the germline V gene are SNHLY and FYNNEI. V lost 6 bases, J lost 7 bases, and 10 bases lay in between. The CDR3 totals 11 residues. The CDR3, as DNA: TGTGCCAGCAGATCAATAGGGGAGCAGTACTTC. This translates into CASRSIGEQYF.

This chain connects TRBV27 to TRBJ2-1; D gene ambiguous. With 10 bases removed from V and 0 bases from J, the gap between germline ends came to 10 bases. CDR1 is MNHEY and CDR2 is SMNVEV in the germline V gene (reference sequence). This CDR3 is 13 amino acids long. The CDR3 region is CATGKSSYNEQFF. The CDR3 nucleotides are TGTGCCACCGGTAAATCCTCCTACAATGAGCAGTTCTTC.

In the case of this clonotype: A clone one base away is much larger, so this may be a read error. CDR3 amino acids: CASSYSPMTGWVYGCTF. The CDR3 DNA follows: TGTGCCAGCAGTTACTCGCCAATGACAGGTTGGGTCTATGGCTGCACCTTC. The rearrangement joins TRBV6-5 to TRBJ1-2; D is perhaps TRBD1 (6 bases). This CDR3 is 17 amino acids long. Germline-derived CDR1 and CDR2 are MNHEY and SVGAGI.

This chain links TRBV3-1 with TRBJ2-1; 10 bases align to TRBD2. V lost 5 bases to trimming and J lost 5 bases; unmatched junction nucleotides: 3. Looked up from germline, CDR1 is LGHDT and CDR2 is YNNKEL (reference sequence). The CDR3 contains 14 residues. CDR3 loop: CASSRTSGNNEQFF. The CDR3 DNA reads as TGTGCCAGCAGCAGGACTAGCGGAAACAATGAGCAGTTCTTC.

This clonotype was counted only a few times. V usage is TRBV10-3 and J usage is TRBJ1-5, with TRBD1 as a possible D gene (5 bases). Trimming took 0 bases from V and 7 from J, leaving 13 bases between them. This CDR3 is 15 amino acids long. Germline V gene sequence: CDR1 ENHRY, CDR2 SYGVKD. Here the CDR3 reads CAISESTLGGQPQHF. The CDR3 DNA is TGTGCCATCAGTGAGTCGACCCTCGGGGGACAGCCCCAGCATTTT.

The chain recombines TRBV7-3 with TRBJ2-1; no firm D call. The length of the CDR3 is 15 residues. Germline V CDR1 and CDR2: SGHTA, FQGTGA. V lost 8 bases to trimming and J lost 5 bases, with 19 bases between them. The CDR3 coding sequence is TGTGCCAGCTCCAATACGGGCCCTGGGGACAATGAGCAGTTCTTC. It encodes CASSNTGPGDNEQFF. Using reference TRBV7-3 and TRBJ2-1 for the parts outside the CDR3, the full variable domain is GAGVSQTPSNKVTEKGKYVELRCDPISGHTALYWYRQSLGQGPEFLIYFQGTGAADDSGLPNDRFFAVRPEGSVSTLKIQRTERGDSAVYLCASSNTGPGDNEQFFGPGTRLTVL.

This chain uses TRBV9 with TRBJ1-4; D may be TRBD1 (5 bases). Germline CDR1 SGDLS, CDR2 YYNGEE. The CDR3 totals 15 residues. Trimming took 0 bases from V and 3 from J, leaving 9 bases between them. CDR3 bases: TGTGCCAGCAGCGTAGGTGCGGGGGCTAATGAAAAACTGTTTTTT. It is translated as CASSVGAGANEKLFF.

The gene calls are TRBV20-1 and TRBJ1-6, with D perhaps TRBD1 (5 bases). Germline V lookup: CDR1 DFQATT, CDR2 SNEGSKA (reference sequence). V was pared by 4 bases and J by 6 bases, with 13 bases between. The CDR3 sequence is 14 residues long. This CDR3 is CSATGPLGNSPLHF. CDR3 DNA: TGCAGTGCTACGGGGCCCTTGGGTAATTCACCCCTCCACTTT.

This clonotype occurred many times. The chain recombines TRBV27 with TRBJ2-5; D is possibly TRBD2 (5 bases). The CDR3 covers 11 residues. Germline loops: CDR1 MNHEY, CDR2 SMNVEV (reference sequence). V was pared by 8 bases and J by 5 bases, with 9 bases between. CDR3 sequence: CASRRGETQYF. CDR3 sequence (DNA): TGTGCCAGCCGCCGAGGGGAGACCCAGTACTTC.

With regard to this clonotype: A read error is possible here, since a much larger clone lies one base away. The chain employs TRBV6-1 and TRBJ1-1; a weak D match, TRBD1 (5 bases). Germline V lookup: CDR1 MNHNS, CDR2 SASEGT. This CDR3 has 12 residues. This chain's CDR3 is CATLQENAEAFF. Written as DNA, the CDR3 is TGTGCCACCCTACAGGAGAACGCTGAAGCTTTCTTT.

This rearrangement joins TRBV4-2 to TRBJ1-5; no clear D. This CDR3 is 15 amino acids long. In germline, CDR1 is LGHNA, CDR2 YNFKEQ. The V end was cut by 1 base, the J end by 2 bases, with 9 bases between. CDR3 bases: TGTGCCAGCAGCCAAGGGGATTTGGGCAATCAGCCCCAGCATTTT. Protein sequence: CASSQGDLGNQPQHF.

This clonotype was recorded many times. This chain joins TRBV28 and TRBJ1-1, with D possibly TRBD1 on 6 matching bases. V was clipped by 4 bases and J by 1 base, with 13 bases between them. The CDR3 runs to 15 residues. The germline V gene has CDR1 MDHEN and CDR2 SYDVKM. CDR3 residues: CASSSFTGKNTEAFF. The CDR3 DNA reads TGTGCCAGCAGTTCCTTCACAGGGAAGAACACTGAAGCTTTCTTT.

This clonotype was counted between two and nine times. The chain combines TRBV29-1 with TRBJ2-7, with D possibly being TRBD2 (5 bases). The CDR3 length is 14 residues. Germline V gene sequence: CDR1 SQVTM, CDR2 ANQGSEA. The V end was cut by 6 bases, the J end by 6 bases, with 21 bases between. Written as DNA, the CDR3 is TGCAGCGTCTGTGGTGGGTCCCCGGGATCCGAGCAGTACTTC. It encodes CSVCGGSPGSEQYF.

The chain has TRBV10-1 and TRBJ1-1; no definite D call. CDR3 size: 14 residues. With 6 bases removed from V and 8 bases from J, the gap between germline ends came to 19 bases. The germline gives CDR1 WNHNN, CDR2 SYGVQD (reference sequence). The CDR3: CASSRSAGEKEAFF. As DNA, the CDR3 is TGCGCCAGCAGCCGGTCTGCCGGGGAGAAAGAAGCTTTCTTT.

Many counts were recorded for this clonotype. The chain recombines TRBV28 with TRBJ1-6; D not resolved. The germline V gene encodes CDR1 MDHEN and CDR2 SYDVKM. This CDR3 comprises 14 residues. V lost 3 bases and J lost 4, with 7 bases in between. The DNA of the CDR3 is TGTGCCAGCAGTTTGGTCGAGTATAATTCACCCCTCCACTTT. This encodes CASSLVEYNSPLHF.

The rearrangement uses TRBV28 and TRBJ2-2, with TRBD2 identical over 8 bases. CDR3 size: 15 residues. V lost 5 bases to trimming and J lost 4 bases; unmatched junction nucleotides: 6. Germline V lookup: CDR1 MDHEN, CDR2 SYDVKM. The CDR3 DNA sequence: TGTGCCAGCAGTACAGCGGGAGAGGGCACCGGGGAGCTGTTTTTT. This sequence encodes CASSTAGEGTGELFF.

Comment on this clonotype: This may be a read error: a much more frequent sequence differs by one nucleotide. This chain connects TRBV3-1 to TRBJ2-6; D remains unclear. The CDR3 has 15 residues. The germline CDR1 and CDR2 sequences are LGHDT and YNNKEL (reference sequence). CDR3 DNA sequence: TGTGCCAGCGGCCAAAGGTCTTCTGGGGCCAACGTCCTGACTTTC. Encoded protein: CASGQRSSGANVLTF.

This clonotype occurred a few times. The chain joins TRBV5-1 to TRBJ1-4, with TRBD1 matching over 7 bases. V lost 7 bases to trimming and J lost 5 bases; unmatched junction nucleotides: 8. The CDR3 sequence is 14 residues long. Germline V gene data show CDR1 as SGHRS and CDR2 as YFSETQ. The CDR3 DNA follows: TGCGCCAGCTCAACCGGACAGGAGAATGAAAAACTGTTTTTT. Its translation is CASSTGQENEKLFF.

This clonotype turned up a few times. The chain links TRBV6-1 to TRBJ1-4; D may be TRBD1 (6 bases). Germline V gives CDR1 MNHNS, CDR2 SASEGT. The V end lost 6 bases, the J end lost 8 bases, and 13 bases lay between the germline ends. The CDR3 is 13 amino acids. CDR3 region: CASRDRFLEKLFF. CDR3 bases: TGTGCCAGCAGAGACAGGTTCCTAGAAAAACTGTTTTTT.

This clonotype has more than one count but fewer than ten. This chain uses TRBV28 with TRBJ2-3; 10 nucleotides align to TRBD2. The V gene end was trimmed by 5 bases and the J gene end by 0 bases; junction bases not matched to a gene: 8. Germline values: CDR1 MDHEN, CDR2 SYDVKM. The CDR3 is 17 amino acids. The CDR3 DNA is TGTGCCAGCAGTACCCAGCGGGAGGGTAAAAGCACAGATACGCAGTATTTT. Translated, it gives CASSTQREGKSTDTQYF.